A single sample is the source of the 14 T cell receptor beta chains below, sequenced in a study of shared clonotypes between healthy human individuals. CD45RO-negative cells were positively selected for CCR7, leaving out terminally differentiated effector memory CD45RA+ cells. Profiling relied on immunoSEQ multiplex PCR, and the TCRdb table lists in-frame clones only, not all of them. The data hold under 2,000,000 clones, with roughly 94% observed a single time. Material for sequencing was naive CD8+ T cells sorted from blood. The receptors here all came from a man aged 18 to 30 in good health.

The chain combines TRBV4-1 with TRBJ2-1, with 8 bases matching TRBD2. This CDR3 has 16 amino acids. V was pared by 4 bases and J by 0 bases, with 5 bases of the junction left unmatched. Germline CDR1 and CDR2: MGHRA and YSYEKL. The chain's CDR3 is CASSLQSGSSYNEQFF. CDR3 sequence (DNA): TGCGCCAGCAGCCTCCAAAGCGGGAGCTCCTACAATGAGCAGTTCTTC.

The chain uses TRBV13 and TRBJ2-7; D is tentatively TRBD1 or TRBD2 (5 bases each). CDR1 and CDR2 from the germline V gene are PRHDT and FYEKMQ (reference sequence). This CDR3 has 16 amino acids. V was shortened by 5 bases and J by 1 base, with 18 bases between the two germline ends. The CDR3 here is CASSAPSQGASYEQYF. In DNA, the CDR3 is TGTGCCAGCAGCGCCCCTAGCCAGGGAGCATCCTACGAGCAGTACTTC. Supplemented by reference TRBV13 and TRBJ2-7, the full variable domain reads AAGVIQSPRHLIKEKRETATLKCYPIPRHDTVYWYQQGPGQDPQFLISFYEKMQSDKGSIPDRFSAQQFSDYHSELNMSSLELGDSALYFCASSAPSQGASYEQYFGPGTRLTVT.

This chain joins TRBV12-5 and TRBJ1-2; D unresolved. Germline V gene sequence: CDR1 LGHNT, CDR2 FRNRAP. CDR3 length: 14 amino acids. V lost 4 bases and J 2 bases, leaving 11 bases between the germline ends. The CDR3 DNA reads TGTGCTAGTGGTTCAGGACTCCCCAACTATGGCTACACCTTC. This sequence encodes CASGSGLPNYGYTF. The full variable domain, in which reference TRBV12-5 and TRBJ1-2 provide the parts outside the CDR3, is DARVTQTPRHKVTEMGQEVTMRCQPILGHNTVFWYRQTMMQGLELLAYFRNRAPLDDSGMPKDRFSAEMPDATLATLKIQPSEPRDSAVYFCASGSGLPNYGYTFGSGTRLTVV.

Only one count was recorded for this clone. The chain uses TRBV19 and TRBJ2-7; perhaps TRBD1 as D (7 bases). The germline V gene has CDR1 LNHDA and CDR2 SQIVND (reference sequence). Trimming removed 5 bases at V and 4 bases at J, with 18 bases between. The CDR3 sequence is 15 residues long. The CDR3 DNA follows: TGTGCCAGTAGTCGCGGGGACAGAACAGCGTACGAGCAGTACTTC. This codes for CASSRGDRTAYEQYF.

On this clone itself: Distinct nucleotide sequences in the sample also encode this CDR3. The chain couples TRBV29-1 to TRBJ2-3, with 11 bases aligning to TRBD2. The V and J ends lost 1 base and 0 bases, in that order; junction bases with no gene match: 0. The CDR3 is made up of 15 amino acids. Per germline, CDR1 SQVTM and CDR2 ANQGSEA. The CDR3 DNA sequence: TGCAGCGTTGAAGGACTAGCGGGGAGCACAGATACGCAGTATTTT. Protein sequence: CSVEGLAGSTDTQYF.

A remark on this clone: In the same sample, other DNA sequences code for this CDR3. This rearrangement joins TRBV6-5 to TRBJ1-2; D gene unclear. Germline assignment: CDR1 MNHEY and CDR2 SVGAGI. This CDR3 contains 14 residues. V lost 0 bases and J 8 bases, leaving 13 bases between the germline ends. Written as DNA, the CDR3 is TGTGCCAGCAGTTACTCAGAGGGATCGAGGGGCTACACCTTC. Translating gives CASSYSEGSRGYTF.

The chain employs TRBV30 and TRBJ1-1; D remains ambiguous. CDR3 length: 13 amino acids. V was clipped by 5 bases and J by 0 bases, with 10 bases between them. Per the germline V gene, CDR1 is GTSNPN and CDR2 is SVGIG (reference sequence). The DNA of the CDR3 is TGTGCCTGGGTTACTGAGATGAACACTGAAGCTTTCTTT. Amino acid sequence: CAWVTEMNTEAFF.

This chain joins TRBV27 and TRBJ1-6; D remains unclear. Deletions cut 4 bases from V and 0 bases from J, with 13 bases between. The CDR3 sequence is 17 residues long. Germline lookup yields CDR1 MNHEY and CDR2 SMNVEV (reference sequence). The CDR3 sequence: CASSSQLVRSYNSPLHF. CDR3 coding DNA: TGTGCCAGCAGTTCCCAACTGGTCCGCTCCTATAATTCACCCCTCCACTTT.

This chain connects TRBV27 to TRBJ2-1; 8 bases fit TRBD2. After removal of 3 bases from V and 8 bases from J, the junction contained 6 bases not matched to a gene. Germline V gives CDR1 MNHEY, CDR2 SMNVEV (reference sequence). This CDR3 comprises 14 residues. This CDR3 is CASSFGGTSYEQFF. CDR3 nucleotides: TGTGCCAGCAGTTTTGGTGGGACTAGTTATGAGCAGTTCTTC.

CDR3 nucleotides: TGTGCCAGCAGTTACTCGACTTGGACTGCCTACGAGCAGTACTTC. This gives the protein CASSYSTWTAYEQYF. This chain connects TRBV6-5 to TRBJ2-7, with a weak D call TRBD2 (5 bases). Trimming removed 0 bases at V and 2 bases at J, with 11 bases between. The CDR3 covers 15 residues. Germline values: CDR1 MNHEY, CDR2 SVGAGI.

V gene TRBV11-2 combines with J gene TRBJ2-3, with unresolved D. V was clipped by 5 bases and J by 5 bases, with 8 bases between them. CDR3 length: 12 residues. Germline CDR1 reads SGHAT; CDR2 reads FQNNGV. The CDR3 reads CASSQGLDTQYF. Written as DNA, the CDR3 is TGTGCCAGCAGCCAAGGCTTAGATACGCAGTATTTT.

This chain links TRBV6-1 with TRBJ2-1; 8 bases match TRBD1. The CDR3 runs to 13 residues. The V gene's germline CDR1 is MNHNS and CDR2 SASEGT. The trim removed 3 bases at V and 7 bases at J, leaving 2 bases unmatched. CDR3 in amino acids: CASSEYRGNEQFF. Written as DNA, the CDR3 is TGTGCCAGCAGTGAGTACAGGGGGAATGAGCAGTTCTTC.

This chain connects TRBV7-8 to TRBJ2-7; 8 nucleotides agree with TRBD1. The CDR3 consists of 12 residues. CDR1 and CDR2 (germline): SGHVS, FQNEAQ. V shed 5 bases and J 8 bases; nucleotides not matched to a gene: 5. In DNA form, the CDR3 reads TGTGCCAGCAGCGGGACAGGAAACAAGCAGTACTTC. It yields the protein CASSGTGNKQYF.

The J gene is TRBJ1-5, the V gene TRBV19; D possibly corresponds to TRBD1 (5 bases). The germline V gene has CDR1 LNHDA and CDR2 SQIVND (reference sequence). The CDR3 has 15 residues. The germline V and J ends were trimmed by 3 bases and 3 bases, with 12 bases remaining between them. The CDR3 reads CASSILRGNNQPQHF. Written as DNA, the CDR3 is TGTGCCAGTAGTATTTTACGGGGGAACAATCAGCCCCAGCATTTT. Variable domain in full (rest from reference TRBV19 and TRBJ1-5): DGGITQSPKYLFRKEGQNVTLSCEQNLNHDAMYWYRQDPGQGLRLIYYSQIVNDFQKGDIAEGYSVSREKKESFPLTVTSAQKNPTAFYLCASSILRGNNQPQHFGDGTRLSIL.